Listed below are T cell receptor beta chains from one sample, sequenced in a study of OX40 agonist ivuxolimab in advanced cancers. Some clones are missing from TCRdb's copy, which holds only in-frame ones; the method was immunoSEQ multiplex PCR. Of just under 95,000 clones in the sample, around nine tenths are singletons; the top ten hold approximately 0.3%. Sequencing used CD4+ or CD8+ T cells sorted from blood, obtained in a trial of the OX40 agonist ivuxolimab. The receptors derive from an adult with an advanced solid tumor such as melanoma, head and neck, liver or kidney cancer. CDR3s include the opening cysteine and the closing phenylalanine or tryptophan. Fields, in order: clone size, J gene, D gene, V gene, CDR3 protein. A D gene is named only where the DNA matches it firmly. Not all rows give a size; the values are once, few, many and, for expanded clones, a class.

clone size: NA; J gene: TRBJ1-4; D gene: NA; V gene: TRBV27; CDR3 protein: CASSRRGLVNEKLFF
clone size: few; J gene: TRBJ2-4; D gene: NA; V gene: TRBV4-3; CDR3 protein: CASSQDRGLAKNIQYF
clone size: NA; J gene: TRBJ2-1; D gene: NA; V gene: TRBV10-1; CDR3 protein: CASSEYAGSSYNEQFF
clone size: NA; J gene: TRBJ1-4; D gene: NA; V gene: TRBV27; CDR3 protein: CASSLGQLGKNEKLFF
clone size: NA; J gene: TRBJ2-3; D gene: NA; V gene: TRBV23-1; CDR3 protein: CASSQDKHPNTDTQYF
clone size: NA; J gene: TRBJ2-7; D gene: NA; V gene: TRBV2; CDR3 protein: CASDTQGFYEQYF
clone size: NA; J gene: TRBJ1-6; D gene: NA; V gene: TRBV5-1; CDR3 protein: CASSPRNWGRTGSSRERQNSPLHF
clone size: NA; J gene: TRBJ2-7; D gene: TRBD2; V gene: TRBV2; CDR3 protein: CASSDQLGLAGAYEQYF
clone size: NA; J gene: TRBJ1-4; D gene: NA; V gene: TRBV5-1; CDR3 protein: CASSPRDRPEYELFF
clone size: once; J gene: TRBJ2-5; D gene: TRBD1; V gene: TRBV5-8; CDR3 protein: CASRLTGGEETQYF
clone size: NA; J gene: TRBJ1-5; D gene: NA; V gene: TRBV6-1; CDR3 protein: CASSEANTRNQPQHF
clone size: once; J gene: TRBJ1-1; D gene: NA; V gene: TRBV6-5; CDR3 protein: CASSYHGTMNTEAFF
clone size: NA; J gene: TRBJ1-2; D gene: TRBD1; V gene: TRBV27; CDR3 protein: CASSFNRGAMANYGYTF
clone size: NA; J gene: TRBJ2-1; D gene: TRBD2; V gene: TRBV13; CDR3 protein: CASSLGTSGGANEQFF
clone size: NA; J gene: TRBJ1-2; D gene: TRBD1; V gene: TRBV4-1; CDR3 protein: CASSQRQGGIANYGYTF
clone size: NA; J gene: TRBJ1-1; D gene: TRBD1; V gene: TRBV5-4; CDR3 protein: CASSLAPSGTGGTEAFF
clone size: NA; J gene: TRBJ2-7; D gene: NA; V gene: TRBV5-1; CDR3 protein: CASSSSRNEQYF
clone size: once; J gene: TRBJ1-1; D gene: NA; V gene: TRBV30; CDR3 protein: CAWSLGARNTEAFF
clone size: NA; J gene: TRBJ1-1; D gene: NA; V gene: TRBV7-8; CDR3 protein: CASSLGGAQNTEAFF
clone size: NA; J gene: TRBJ1-2; D gene: NA; V gene: TRBV14; CDR3 protein: CASSQVSLRGGLNGYTF
clone size: NA; J gene: TRBJ2-7; D gene: TRBD1; V gene: TRBV18; CDR3 protein: CASSPRDREEQYF
clone size: NA; J gene: TRBJ2-2; D gene: NA; V gene: TRBV6-5; CDR3 protein: CASSYYSGTGELFF
clone size: NA; J gene: TRBJ1-4; D gene: TRBD1; V gene: TRBV6-5; CDR3 protein: CASTRQGAGKLFF
clone size: few; J gene: TRBJ1-2; D gene: NA; V gene: TRBV27; CDR3 protein: CASSLSGGYYGYTF
clone size: NA; J gene: TRBJ2-2; D gene: NA; V gene: TRBV7-9; CDR3 protein: CAALKQGTTGELFF
clone size: NA; J gene: TRBJ2-7; D gene: TRBD1; V gene: TRBV6-6; CDR3 protein: CASSNGQGPYEQYF
clone size: NA; J gene: TRBJ2-3; D gene: NA; V gene: TRBV7-2; CDR3 protein: CASSLAHPTDTQYF
clone size: NA; J gene: TRBJ2-7; D gene: TRBD1; V gene: TRBV5-6; CDR3 protein: CASSRDRTYEQYF
clone size: NA; J gene: TRBJ1-2; D gene: TRBD1; V gene: TRBV5-1; CDR3 protein: CASSTSGTGAGYTF
clone size: NA; J gene: TRBJ1-3; D gene: TRBD1; V gene: TRBV7-2; CDR3 protein: CASSFKSGTGGLGNTIYF
clone size: NA; J gene: TRBJ1-6; D gene: TRBD1; V gene: TRBV5-8; CDR3 protein: CASSFRTGVAPLHF
clone size: NA; J gene: TRBJ2-6; D gene: NA; V gene: TRBV5-1; CDR3 protein: CASRPTTDSSGANVLTF
clone size: NA; J gene: TRBJ1-1; D gene: NA; V gene: TRBV7-9; CDR3 protein: CASSLQEGGTEAFF
clone size: NA; J gene: TRBJ2-4; D gene: NA; V gene: TRBV5-1; CDR3 protein: CASSSTEVAKNIQYF
clone size: NA; J gene: TRBJ2-7; D gene: TRBD1; V gene: TRBV5-1; CDR3 protein: CASSLGTVDSYEQYF
clone size: NA; J gene: TRBJ1-5; D gene: NA; V gene: TRBV30; CDR3 protein: CAWSVSKPLGNTPQHF
clone size: NA; J gene: TRBJ2-1; D gene: TRBD2; V gene: TRBV7-3; CDR3 protein: CASSPTSWHEQFF
clone size: NA; J gene: TRBJ2-5; D gene: NA; V gene: TRBV5-1; CDR3 protein: CASRPGTQETQYF
clone size: NA; J gene: TRBJ2-7; D gene: NA; V gene: TRBV30; CDR3 protein: CAWKRLRGPYEQYF
clone size: NA; J gene: TRBJ1-1; D gene: NA; V gene: TRBV6-5; CDR3 protein: CASRGRQINTEAFF
clone size: NA; J gene: TRBJ1-2; D gene: TRBD1; V gene: TRBV4-3; CDR3 protein: CASSQGAGGNYGYTF
clone size: NA; J gene: TRBJ2-3; D gene: NA; V gene: TRBV19; CDR3 protein: CASSIDHGVGDLTQYF
clone size: NA; J gene: TRBJ1-1; D gene: NA; V gene: TRBV7-9; CDR3 protein: CASSFLGGNTEAFF
clone size: NA; J gene: TRBJ2-3; D gene: TRBD2; V gene: TRBV29-1; CDR3 protein: CSAYLAGDTQYF
clone size: NA; J gene: TRBJ1-2; D gene: TRBD1; V gene: TRBV18; CDR3 protein: CASSPGQLYGYTF
clone size: NA; J gene: TRBJ1-1; D gene: TRBD1; V gene: TRBV6-5; CDR3 protein: CASRYRQGMNTEAFF
clone size: NA; J gene: TRBJ2-1; D gene: NA; V gene: TRBV5-1; CDR3 protein: CASSLVQGSSYNEQFF
clone size: NA; J gene: TRBJ1-5; D gene: TRBD1; V gene: TRBV7-2; CDR3 protein: CASSLEGTGNQPQHF
clone size: NA; J gene: TRBJ1-4; D gene: NA; V gene: TRBV4-1; CDR3 protein: CASSQEAATNEKLFF
clone size: NA; J gene: TRBJ1-5; D gene: NA; V gene: TRBV4-1; CDR3 protein: CASSQEPAGRQPQHF
clone size: NA; J gene: TRBJ1-2; D gene: TRBD1; V gene: TRBV4-2; CDR3 protein: CASSQEGTGAQGYGYTF
clone size: once; J gene: TRBJ1-2; D gene: NA; V gene: TRBV7-8; CDR3 protein: CASSLEGNSNYGYTF
clone size: NA; J gene: TRBJ2-2; D gene: TRBD1; V gene: TRBV18; CDR3 protein: CASSPLMAGTGITGELFF
clone size: NA; J gene: TRBJ2-3; D gene: TRBD2; V gene: TRBV7-9; CDR3 protein: CASSSGLAGDTQYF
clone size: NA; J gene: TRBJ2-2; D gene: TRBD1; V gene: TRBV5-1; CDR3 protein: CASSLTPGQVTGELFF
clone size: few; J gene: TRBJ1-5; D gene: NA; V gene: TRBV30; CDR3 protein: CAWSRGGDQPQHF
clone size: NA; J gene: TRBJ2-7; D gene: NA; V gene: TRBV7-9; CDR3 protein: CASSSQGFEQYF